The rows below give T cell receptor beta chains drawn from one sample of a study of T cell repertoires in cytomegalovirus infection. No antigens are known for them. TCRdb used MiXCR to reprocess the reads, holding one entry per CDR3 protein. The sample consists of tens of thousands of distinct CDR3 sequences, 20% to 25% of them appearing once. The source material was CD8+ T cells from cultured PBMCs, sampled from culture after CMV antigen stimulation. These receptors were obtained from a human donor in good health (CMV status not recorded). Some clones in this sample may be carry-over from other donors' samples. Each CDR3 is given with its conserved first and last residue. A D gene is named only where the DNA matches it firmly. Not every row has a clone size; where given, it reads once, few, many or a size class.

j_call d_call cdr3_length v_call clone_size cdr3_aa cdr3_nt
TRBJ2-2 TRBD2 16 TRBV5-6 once CASSLRGLADTGELFF TGTGCCAGCAGCTTGAGGGGACTAGCGGACACCGGGGAGCTGTTTTTT
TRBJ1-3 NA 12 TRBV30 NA CAWKRIGNTIYF TGTGCCTGGAAGAGGATTGGAAACACCATATATTTT
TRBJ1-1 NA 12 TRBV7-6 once CASSLKNTEAFF TGTGCCAGCAGCCTAAAGAACACTGAAGCTTTCTTT
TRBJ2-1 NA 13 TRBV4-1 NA CASSPDGSNEQFF TGCGCCAGCAGCCCAGATGGATCCAATGAGCAGTTCTTC
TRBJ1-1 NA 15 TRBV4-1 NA CASTLLEGKAAEAFF TGCGCCAGCACCCTCCTGGAGGGGAAAGCTGCTGAAGCTTTCTTT
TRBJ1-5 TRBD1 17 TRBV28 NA CASSSDTGDRSNQPQHF TGTGCCAGCAGTTCTGATACAGGGGATAGAAGCAATCAGCCCCAGCATTTT
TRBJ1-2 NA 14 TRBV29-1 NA CSVGGRDNNYGYTF TGCAGCGTTGGGGGCAGAGATAATAACTATGGCTACACCTTC
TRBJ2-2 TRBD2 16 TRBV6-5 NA CASSYLWRGGHGELFF TGTGCCAGCAGTTACCTTTGGCGGGGGGGCCACGGGGAGCTGTTTTTT
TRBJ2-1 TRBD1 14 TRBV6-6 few CASEIQGALDEQFF TGTGCCAGCGAAATACAGGGGGCGCTGGATGAGCAGTTCTTC
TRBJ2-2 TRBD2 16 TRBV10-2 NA CASSESSGVNTGELFF TGCGCCAGCAGTGAGTCTAGCGGGGTTAACACCGGGGAGCTGTTTTTT
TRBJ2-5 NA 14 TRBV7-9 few CASSLVSDRETQYF TGTGCCAGCAGCTTAGTTTCTGACCGAGAGACCCAGTACTTC
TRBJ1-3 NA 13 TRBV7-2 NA CASSSGPGNTIYF TGTGCCAGCAGCTCCGGACCTGGAAACACCATATATTTT
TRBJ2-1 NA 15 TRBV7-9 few CASSQYEGSYNEQFF TGTGCCAGCAGCCAGTACGAGGGCTCCTACAATGAGCAGTTCTTC
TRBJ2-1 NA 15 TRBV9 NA CASSVASDPYNEQFF TGTGCCAGCAGCGTAGCTAGCGACCCCTACAATGAGCAGTTCTTC
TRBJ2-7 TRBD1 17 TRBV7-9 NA CASSLGEGQGPAYEQYF TGTGCCAGCAGCTTGGGCGAGGGACAGGGGCCAGCCTACGAGCAGTACTTC
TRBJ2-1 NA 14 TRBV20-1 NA CSARDRDRYNEQFF TGCAGTGCTAGAGACCGGGACCGCTACAATGAGCAGTTCTTC
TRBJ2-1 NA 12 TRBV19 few CASSRGYNEQFF TGTGCCAGTAGTCGGGGATACAATGAGCAGTTCTTC
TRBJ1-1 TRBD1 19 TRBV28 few CASSITGGLGRLENTEAFF TGTGCCAGCAGTATAACAGGGGGCTTAGGCCGACTCGAGAACACTGAAGCTTTCTTT
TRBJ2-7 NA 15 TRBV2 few CASSEAPGDPYEQYF TGTGCCAGCAGTGAAGCTCCAGGGGACCCCTACGAGCAGTACTTC
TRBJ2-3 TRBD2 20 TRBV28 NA CASTTFGLAGGSTPTDTQYF TGTGCCAGCACCACCTTCGGACTAGCGGGGGGCTCAACTCCGACAGATACGCAGTATTTT
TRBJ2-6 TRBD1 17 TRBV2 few CASSEDRGRTGANVLTF TGTGCCAGCAGTGAAGACAGGGGGCGGACTGGGGCCAACGTCCTGACTTTC
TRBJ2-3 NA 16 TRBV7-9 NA CASSWIRDRGTDTQYF TGTGCCAGCAGCTGGATCCGGGACCGGGGGACAGATACGCAGTATTTT
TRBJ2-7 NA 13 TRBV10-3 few CAISEGSAYEQYF TGTGCCATCAGTGAGGGATCCGCCTACGAGCAGTACTTC
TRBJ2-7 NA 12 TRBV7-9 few CASSLDAKTLYF TGTGCCAGCAGCTTAGACGCAAAGACGTTGTACTTC
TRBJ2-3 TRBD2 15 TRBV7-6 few CASRRLAGITDTQYF TGTGCCAGCCGTCGTTTAGCGGGTATAACAGATACGCAGTATTTT
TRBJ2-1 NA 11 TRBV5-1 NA CASEMSNEQFF TGCGCCAGCGAGATGAGCAATGAGCAGTTCTTC
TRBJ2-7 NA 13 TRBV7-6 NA CASSIQGPYEQYF TGTGCCAGCAGCATACAGGGACCCTACGAGCAGTACTTC
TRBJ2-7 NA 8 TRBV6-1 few CGVHEQYF TGTGGGGTTCACGAGCAGTACTTC
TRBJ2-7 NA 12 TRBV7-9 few CASSPQDREQYF TGTGCCAGCAGCCCCCAAGATCGCGAGCAGTACTTC
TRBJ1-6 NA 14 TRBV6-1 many CASSEGLGNSPLHF TGTGCCAGCAGTGAAGGTTTAGGGAATTCACCCCTCCACTTT
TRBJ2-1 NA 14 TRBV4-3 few CASSQGIAPDEQFF TGCGCCAGCAGCCAAGGGATCGCGCCGGATGAGCAGTTCTTC
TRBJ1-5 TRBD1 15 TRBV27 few CASSLSGGPNQPQHF TGTGCCAGCAGTTTATCAGGGGGCCCCAATCAGCCCCAGCATTTT
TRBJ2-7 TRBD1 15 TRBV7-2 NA CASSARAGGPNEQYF TGTGCCAGCAGCGCACGGGCAGGGGGCCCCAACGAGCAGTACTTC
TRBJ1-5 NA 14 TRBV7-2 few CASRPPGGNQPQHF TGTGCCAGCAGACCCCCGGGGGGCAATCAGCCCCAGCATTTT
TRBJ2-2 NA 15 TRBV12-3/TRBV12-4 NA CASSSLRQTTGELFF TGTGCCAGCAGTTCCCTGAGACAGACCACCGGGGAGCTGTTTTTT
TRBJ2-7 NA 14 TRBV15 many CATSDRSGSYEQYF TGTGCCACCAGCGACCGATCCGGGAGCTACGAGCAGTACTTC
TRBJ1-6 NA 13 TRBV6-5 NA CASGMAVNSPLHF TGTGCCAGCGGTATGGCCGTCAATTCACCCCTCCACTTT
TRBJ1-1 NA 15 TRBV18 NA CASSPIGSRHTEAFF TGTGCCAGCTCACCAATCGGCAGTCGGCACACTGAAGCTTTCTTT
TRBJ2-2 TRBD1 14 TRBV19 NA CATRTGVNTGELFF TGTGCCACCCGGACAGGGGTGAACACCGGGGAGCTGTTTTTT
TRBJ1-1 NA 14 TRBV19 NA CASSHGRRNTEAFF TGTGCCAGTAGCCATGGACGGAGGAACACTGAAGCTTTCTTT
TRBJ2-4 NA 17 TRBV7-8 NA CASSPQHRDRIKNIQYF TGTGCCAGCAGCCCCCAACACCGCGACAGAATTAAAAACATTCAGTACTTC
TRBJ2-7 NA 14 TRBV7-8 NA CASSLPGQRYEQYF TGTGCCAGCAGCTTACCGGGACAAAGGTACGAGCAGTACTTC
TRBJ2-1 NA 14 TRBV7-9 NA CASSTRSSYNEQFF TGTGCCAGCAGCACCAGGAGCTCCTACAATGAGCAGTTCTTC
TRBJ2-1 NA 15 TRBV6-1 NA CASSEWEWSYNEQFF TGTGCCAGCAGTGAATGGGAGTGGTCCTACAATGAGCAGTTCTTC
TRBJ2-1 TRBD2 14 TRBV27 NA CASSRAGRIYEQFF TGTGCCAGCAGTAGAGCGGGAAGGATCTATGAGCAGTTCTTC
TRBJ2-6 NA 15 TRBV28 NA CASSLPGAGANVLTF TGTGCCAGCAGTTTACCGGGAGCAGGGGCCAACGTCCTGACTTTC
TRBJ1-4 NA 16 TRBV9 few CASSALDRSANEKLFF TGTGCCAGCAGCGCACTGGACCGCTCAGCTAATGAAAAACTGTTTTTT
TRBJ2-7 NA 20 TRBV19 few CASSIDRVLGRSGEFWEQYF TGTGCCAGTAGTATAGATCGCGTCTTGGGACGAAGTGGAGAATTTTGGGAGCAGTACTTC
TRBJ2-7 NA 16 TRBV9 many CASSVGLSGSVHEQYF TGTGCCAGCAGCGTAGGACTCTCGGGTTCAGTACACGAGCAGTACTTC
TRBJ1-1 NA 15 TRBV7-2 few CASSPSWTGDTEAFF TGTGCCAGCAGCCCCTCGTGGACGGGTGACACTGAAGCTTTCTTT
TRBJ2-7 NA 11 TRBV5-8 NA CASSPTYEQYF TGTGCCAGCAGCCCCACCTACGAGCAGTACTTC
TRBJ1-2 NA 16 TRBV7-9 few CASSKDAREDNYGYTF TGTGCCAGCAGCAAAGATGCTAGGGAGGACAACTATGGCTACACCTTC
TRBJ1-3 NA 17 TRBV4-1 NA CASSPSGGGHSGNTIYF TGCGCCAGCAGCCCGAGTGGGGGGGGACACTCTGGAAACACCATATATTTT